These T cell receptor beta chains were read from a single sample in a study of beta chain features in type 1 diabetes. Assay: immunoSEQ multiplex PCR; the TCRdb copy retains only in-frame clones and omits some. The data contain 150,000 to 190,000 clones, 10% of them seen just once; the ten biggest clones take up 0.5%. The specimen was central memory CD4+ T cells from blood. The receptor set was obtained from a man aged 25-45 years with type 1 diabetes. CDR3s include the opening cysteine and the closing phenylalanine or tryptophan. Fields, in order: D gene, V gene, J gene, clone size, CDR3 DNA, CDR3 protein. A D gene is named only where the DNA matches it firmly. Only part of the rows carry a size: once, few, many, or a class if the clone is expanded.

D: .
V: TRBV5-1
J: TRBJ2-1
size: .
DNA: TGCGCCAGCAGCTTGTCCAGCTCCTACAATGAGCAGTTCTTC
CDR3: CASSLSSSYNEQFF

D: TRBD2
V: TRBV7-2
J: TRBJ2-3
size: .
DNA: TGTGCCAGCAGTCGACTCGGCGGGGGGGGCACAGATACGCAGTATTTT
CDR3: CASSRLGGGGTDTQYF

D: .
V: TRBV7-2
J: TRBJ2-5
size: .
DNA: TGTGCCAGCAGCTTAGCGCGGGCCGGGGAGACCCAGTACTTC
CDR3: CASSLARAGETQYF

D: TRBD2
V: TRBV6-6
J: TRBJ2-1
size: few
DNA: TGTGCCAGCACCCGGGGGGGCAATGAGCAGTTCTTC
CDR3: CASTRGGNEQFF

D: .
V: TRBV11-1
J: TRBJ1-2
size: few
DNA: TGTGCCAGCAGCTCCCGGGAGACTAACTATGGCTACACCTTC
CDR3: CASSSRETNYGYTF

D: TRBD2
V: TRBV5-6
J: TRBJ2-1
size: .
DNA: TGTGCCAGCAGCCCTGGACTAGCGGGCGCTCTCAATGAGCAGTTCTTC
CDR3: CASSPGLAGALNEQFF

D: .
V: TRBV28
J: TRBJ2-7
size: .
DNA: TGTGCCAGCAGGCCGAGCGCGCTTCAGACTTACGAGCAGTACTTC
CDR3: CASRPSALQTYEQYF

D: .
V: TRBV6-1
J: TRBJ2-7
size: .
DNA: TGTGCCAGCACTACTAGCTCCTACGAGCAGTACTTC
CDR3: CASTTSSYEQYF

D: TRBD1
V: TRBV18
J: TRBJ2-2
size: .
DNA: TGTGCCAGCTCACCATCGGGACAGATCACCGGGGAGCTGTTTTTT
CDR3: CASSPSGQITGELFF

D: .
V: TRBV7-8
J: TRBJ2-5
size: few
DNA: TGTGCCAGCAGCGCGGTCCTCCAAGAGACCCAGTACTTC
CDR3: CASSAVLQETQYF

D: TRBD1
V: TRBV18
J: TRBJ2-4
size: .
DNA: TGTGCCAGCTCACCAGACGAAACAGGGGTGCCGTACTTC
CDR3: CASSPDETGVPYF

D: .
V: TRBV28
J: TRBJ2-3
size: .
DNA: TGTGCCAGCGCAGCCCCCAGGGGTATTTCAAGAGATACGCAGTATTTT
CDR3: CASAAPRGISRDTQYF

D: TRBD1
V: TRBV9
J: TRBJ2-1
size: few
DNA: TGTGCCAGCAGCAACCGACAGGGGAGCTCCTACAATGAGCAGTTCTTC
CDR3: CASSNRQGSSYNEQFF

D: .
V: TRBV19
J: TRBJ2-3
size: few
DNA: TGTGCCAGCAACCCGGGACACAGCACAGATACGCAGTATTTT
CDR3: CASNPGHSTDTQYF

D: TRBD2
V: TRBV5-6
J: TRBJ2-5
size: few
DNA: TGTGCCAGCAGGTTGACTAGCGGGAGCCGGGTTGAGACCCAGTACTTC
CDR3: CASRLTSGSRVETQYF

D: .
V: TRBV15
J: TRBJ2-1
size: few
DNA: TGTGCCACCAGCAGAGATCAGGGGCGGAATGAGCAGTTCTTC
CDR3: CATSRDQGRNEQFF

D: TRBD1
V: TRBV7-2
J: TRBJ2-7
size: .
DNA: TGTGCCAGCAGCAGCGGGACAGGGACGTACGAGCAGTACTTC
CDR3: CASSSGTGTYEQYF

D: TRBD2
V: TRBV7-8
J: TRBJ2-1
size: few
DNA: TGTGCCAGCAGCTTAGGAGCGGGGTCCTACAATGAGCAGTTCTTC
CDR3: CASSLGAGSYNEQFF

D: .
V: TRBV9
J: TRBJ2-7
size: few
DNA: TGTGCCAGCAGCGTAGAGTTTGAGTCTGCGCAGTACTTC
CDR3: CASSVEFESAQYF

D: .
V: TRBV30
J: TRBJ1-2
size: few
DNA: TGTGCCTGGAGTCGAGGGGGTGGGGTAGGCTATGGCTACACCTTC
CDR3: CAWSRGGGVGYGYTF

D: .
V: TRBV7-2
J: TRBJ2-1
size: .
DNA: TGTGCCAGCAGCATCCGCGGTGAGCAGTTCTTC
CDR3: CASSIRGEQFF

D: .
V: TRBV11-2
J: TRBJ2-3
size: .
DNA: TGTGCCAGCAGTAGGGGGTACGCAGATACGCAGTATTTT
CDR3: CASSRGYADTQYF

D: TRBD2
V: TRBV5-8
J: TRBJ2-1
size: few
DNA: TGTGCCAGCAGCCTAGGACTAGCGACCTACAATGAGCAGTTCTTC
CDR3: CASSLGLATYNEQFF

D: .
V: TRBV27
J: TRBJ2-1
size: few
DNA: TGTGCCAGTACCGCGGGCTCCTACAATGAGCAGTTCTTC
CDR3: CASTAGSYNEQFF

D: TRBD1
V: TRBV7-3
J: TRBJ1-5
size: .
DNA: TGTGCCACCGGGACAGTAGGAAGCAATCAGCCCCAGCATTTT
CDR3: CATGTVGSNQPQHF

D: .
V: TRBV5-6
J: TRBJ1-1
size: few
DNA: TGTGCCAGCAGCCCCAATGTGGGGGCAGCTGAAGCTTTCTTT
CDR3: CASSPNVGAAEAFF

D: TRBD2
V: TRBV2
J: TRBJ2-7
size: few
DNA: TGTGCCAGCAGTGCAGCGGGGGCCGAGCAGTACTTC
CDR3: CASSAAGAEQYF

D: .
V: TRBV18
J: TRBJ2-5
size: .
DNA: TGTGCCAGCTCACTAGCAAACGGGGCCCAGTACTTC
CDR3: CASSLANGAQYF

D: TRBD1
V: TRBV29-1
J: TRBJ1-3
size: few
DNA: TGCAGCGTTGCTACCGGGACAGGAACCTACTCTGGAAACACCATATATTTT
CDR3: CSVATGTGTYSGNTIYF

D: .
V: TRBV5-6
J: TRBJ2-5
size: .
DNA: TGTGCCAGCAGCTTGCTCTTCCAAGAGACCCAGTACTTC
CDR3: CASSLLFQETQYF